The subject of this entry is one T cell receptor (beta chain). The method was immunoSEQ multiplex PCR; TCRdb's version includes in-frame clones alone and lacks a portion of them. Altogether around 100,000 clones are present, about 88% being singletons, with the ten largest covering approximately 3.6%. The CDR3 runs 14 residues. Germline V CDR1 and CDR2: SGHTA, FQGNSA. Between the trimmed V and J ends, which lost 6 bases and 3 bases, there was a span of 15 bases. The data derive from a study of blood T cell repertoires in COVID-19. Study-level information: Nucleic acid was either cDNA or gDNA, and it came from T cells, B-cell-depleted T cells, or PBMCs.

Input material: peripheral blood. The J gene is TRBJ2-7, the V gene TRBV7-2; D is perhaps TRBD2 (6 bases). The TCR was taken from a man aged 40-49 years with acute or convalescent COVID-19. CDR3 sequence: CASSYRLGGYEQYF. The CDR3 coding sequence is TGTGCCAGCAGTTACCGACTAGGTGGCTACGAGCAGTACTTC.